The source of this TCR beta chain is a study of blood T cell repertoires in COVID-19. The V and J ends lost 6 bases and 1 base respectively, with 12 bases between them. The CDR3 is 14 amino acids. CDR1 MNHEY and CDR2 SMNVEV come from the germline V gene (reference sequence). Authors' analysis steps: By means of reference gene primer amplification, nucleated cell counts were estimated. Profiled with immunoSEQ multiplex PCR; TCRdb holds only in-frame clones, not every one. The V and J calls and clone size come from that table; D and trimming were worked out from the DNA. The sample holds roughly 100,000 clones, just over 85% seen once.

The chain combines TRBV27 with TRBJ2-5, with D perhaps TRBD2 (6 bases). Sample: peripheral blood. The receptor comes from a human donor in a cohort sampled during active COVID-19. The CDR3 protein is CASRGWGVQETQYF. The CDR3 DNA sequence: TGTGCCAGCAGGGGTTGGGGGGTCCAAGAGACCCAGTACTTC.